This T cell receptor (beta chain) was retrieved from a study of T-cell reconstitution after alpha-beta-depleted transplantation in children. Points from the study as a whole: Some patients' high day-60 TCRbeta diversity was attributed to recipient cells surviving conditioning.

This clonotype was seen more than once but under ten times. What it binds is not known. Using unique molecular identifiers, the investigators prepared the TCRbeta library. TCRdb called the PCR reads again in MiXCR, with one record for every CDR3 protein. Found here are about 510,000 distinct CDR3 sequences, around 10% of them singletons; the top ten hold around 15%. Sequencing used PBMCs, mostly from graft donor cells, obtained 180 days after TCRalphabeta/CD19-depleted stem cell transplant. This TCR derives from a female patient younger than 10 who had a stem cell transplant for aplastic anemia, so the T cells may come from the graft donor.

The CDR3 sequence: CASSLPGTSGRKTQYF. The CDR3 coding sequence is TGCGCCAGCAGCTTGCCCGGGACTAGCGGGAGAAAGACCCAGTACTTC. The J gene is TRBJ2-5, the V gene TRBV5-1; 14 bases map to TRBD2. V lost 1 base, J lost 6 bases, and 5 bases stayed unmatched. Germline V CDR1 and CDR2: SGHRS, YFSETQ. The CDR3 totals 16 residues.